This is a list of T cell receptor beta chains from one sample in a study of Ad26.COV2.S vaccination and SARS-CoV-2 variants. TCRdb's copy holds only in-frame clones and misses some; the assay was immunoSEQ multiplex PCR. In the table there are nearly 400,000 clones, around 89% of which are singletons. Here the sequenced sample was peripheral blood, taken in a trial of Ad26.COV2.S vaccine versus placebo. The receptors were gathered from a person aged 18-65 years who received the Ad26.COV2.S COVID-19 vaccine or a placebo. CDR3s include the opening cysteine and the closing phenylalanine or tryptophan. D genes are given only for firm matches. Size values are once, few and many counts, or a class for expanded clones, and some rows have none.

DNA: TGTGCCAGCAGTTCCTTTGACAGGGGAGATACGCAGTATTTT
CDR3: CASSSFDRGDTQYF
V: TRBV27
D: TRBD1
size: .
J: TRBJ2-3

DNA: TGTGCCAGCTCACAGCAAGCGGGTTCCCAAGAGACCCAGTACTTC
CDR3: CASSQQAGSQETQYF
V: TRBV18
D: .
size: .
J: TRBJ2-5

DNA: TGTGCTAGTGGACCCTTTACGGGACCTCGAGGCCCAGATACGCAGTATTTT
CDR3: CASGPFTGPRGPDTQYF
V: TRBV12-5
D: .
size: .
J: TRBJ2-3

DNA: TGTGCCAGCAGCCCCCGTGGGCAGGCGAATCCAGATACGCAGTATTTT
CDR3: CASSPRGQANPDTQYF
V: TRBV3-1/TRBV3-2
D: .
size: once
J: TRBJ2-3

DNA: TGTGCCAGCAGCCAAGATGTTGAGGTAGGGGTTCAGCCCCAGCATTTT
CDR3: CASSQDVEVGVQPQHF
V: TRBV4-2
D: .
size: .
J: TRBJ1-5

DNA: TGTGCCAGCAGTGATCCTAGGGTGATCACCGGGGAGCTGTTTTTT
CDR3: CASSDPRVITGELFF
V: TRBV6-1
D: .
size: .
J: TRBJ2-2

DNA: TGTGCCAGCAGTTTGAGACAGCCATTTGGGGATACGCAGTATTTT
CDR3: CASSLRQPFGDTQYF
V: TRBV27
D: .
size: .
J: TRBJ2-3

DNA: TGCGCCAGCAGGGGAGAGTATAATTCACCCCTCCACTTT
CDR3: CASRGEYNSPLHF
V: TRBV5-1
D: .
size: .
J: TRBJ1-6

DNA: TGTGCCAGCAGCTCCGGACAGGGGGCAGACGAGCAGTACTTC
CDR3: CASSSGQGADEQYF
V: TRBV5-6
D: TRBD1
size: .
J: TRBJ2-7

DNA: TGTGCCAGCAGTTTAGGCAGGGGCTACGAGCAGTACTTC
CDR3: CASSLGRGYEQYF
V: TRBV12-3/TRBV12-4
D: .
size: .
J: TRBJ2-7

DNA: TGTGCCAGCAGCTCCCCAGCCACTGATGAAAAACTGTTTTTT
CDR3: CASSSPATDEKLFF
V: TRBV28
D: .
size: .
J: TRBJ1-4

DNA: TGTGCCAGCAGCCGAGAGGCTAGCGGAGGAATGAACACCGGGGAGCTGTTTTTT
CDR3: CASSREASGGMNTGELFF
V: TRBV2
D: TRBD2
size: .
J: TRBJ2-2

DNA: TGTGCCATTACATTGGGGGGAGGGAACACTGAAGCTTTCTTT
CDR3: CAITLGGGNTEAFF
V: TRBV2
D: .
size: .
J: TRBJ1-1

DNA: TGTGCCATCAGTGAGTGGAGTGCCGATACGCAGTATTTT
CDR3: CAISEWSADTQYF
V: TRBV10-3
D: .
size: .
J: TRBJ2-3

DNA: TGTGCCAGCAGTGAAGTGACGGGGGACTACGAGCAGTACTTC
CDR3: CASSEVTGDYEQYF
V: TRBV6-1
D: .
size: .
J: TRBJ2-7

DNA: TGTGCCAGCACCCCCGGACAGTACTATGGCTACACCTTC
CDR3: CASTPGQYYGYTF
V: TRBV6-5
D: .
size: .
J: TRBJ1-2

DNA: TGTGCCAGCAGCTTATTAGCGGGAGAGGGAAATGAGCAGTTCTTC
CDR3: CASSLLAGEGNEQFF
V: TRBV7-9
D: TRBD2
size: .
J: TRBJ2-1

DNA: TGTGCCAGCAGTGAACTGGACAGGGGCAATCAGCCCCAGCATTTT
CDR3: CASSELDRGNQPQHF
V: TRBV6-1
D: TRBD1
size: .
J: TRBJ1-5

DNA: TGTGCCAGCAGTTTAGCCCCAGGGGGCGGTAGCTACACCTTC
CDR3: CASSLAPGGGSYTF
V: TRBV28
D: TRBD1
size: .
J: TRBJ1-2

DNA: TGTGCCAGCAGTTTAATAGTAGCGGGAGGCGGCGATACGCAGTATTTT
CDR3: CASSLIVAGGGDTQYF
V: TRBV28
D: TRBD2
size: .
J: TRBJ2-3

DNA: TGTGCCAGCGGAGAGCTCTATGGCTACACCTTC
CDR3: CASGELYGYTF
V: TRBV2
D: .
size: few
J: TRBJ1-2

DNA: TGTGCCAGTAGTGGACAGGGGGTCCAGGGTCAGCCCCAGCATTTT
CDR3: CASSGQGVQGQPQHF
V: TRBV19
D: TRBD1
size: few
J: TRBJ1-5

DNA: TGTGCCAGCAGCTTAGACAGGGCCACCTACAATGAGCAGTTCTTC
CDR3: CASSLDRATYNEQFF
V: TRBV7-9
D: .
size: .
J: TRBJ2-1

DNA: TGTGCCAGCAGCGTTCAGGGTGGGGGCACCGGGGAGCTGTTTTTT
CDR3: CASSVQGGGTGELFF
V: TRBV9
D: .
size: .
J: TRBJ2-2